The 30 T cell receptor beta chains below come from one sample, sequenced in a study of shared clonotypes between healthy human individuals. The method was immunoSEQ multiplex PCR; TCRdb's version includes in-frame clones alone and lacks a portion of them. The data hold millions of clones, with approximately 93% observed a single time. The specimen was naive CD4+ T cells from PBMCs. Subset meaning: CD45RA+ positively selected. The source of these receptors is a man aged 18 to 29 in good health. Some clones in this sample may be carry-over from other donors' samples.

V is TRBV18 and J is TRBJ2-4, with 8 bases aligning to TRBD2. Germline V CDR1 and CDR2: KGHSH, LQKENI. V was clipped by 2 bases and J by 6 bases; unmatched bases: 3. The CDR3 extends over 14 amino acids. Here the CDR3 DNA reads TGTGCCAGCTCACCAGGACTAGCCCCAAACATTCAGTACTTC. It translates to CASSPGLAPNIQYF.

CDR3 amino acids: CASRDSGGATEAFF. CDR3 DNA: TGTGCCAGCAGGGACTCCGGGGGGGCCACTGAAGCTTTCTTT. The chain recombines TRBV6-5 with TRBJ1-1; D possibly corresponds to TRBD1 (6 bases). The V end was cut by 6 bases, the J end by 4 bases, with 15 bases between. The CDR3 extends over 14 amino acids. Germline V gives CDR1 MNHEY, CDR2 SVGAGI.

This sequence joins TRBV5-8 and TRBJ2-4; perhaps TRBD1 as D (5 bases). The V gene lost 0 bases and the J gene lost 0 bases, with 7 bases spanning the gap. This CDR3 is 15 amino acids long. Germline values: CDR1 SGHTS, CDR2 YDEGEE. The CDR3 sequence: CASSLGQLAKNIQYF. CDR3 coding DNA: TGTGCCAGCAGCTTGGGACAGCTAGCCAAAAACATTCAGTACTTC.

The chain uses TRBV5-1 and TRBJ2-7; 9 positions agree with TRBD1. Germline CDR1 reads SGHRS; CDR2 reads YFSETQ. After removal of 0 bases from V and 7 bases from J, the junction contained 5 bases not matched to a gene. The length of the CDR3 is 14 residues. Here the CDR3 DNA reads TGCGCCAGCAGCTTGGGGGACAGGGCAACGGAGCAGTACTTC. As protein: CASSLGDRATEQYF.

This clone came up once. This rearrangement joins TRBV7-9 to TRBJ2-5; no definite D call. V lost 7 bases to trimming and J lost 14 bases, with 20 bases between them. Germline V gene sequence: CDR1 SEHNR, CDR2 FQNEAQ (reference sequence). The CDR3 spans 12 residues. CDR3 DNA: TGTGCCAGCACCGCCTCAGGCCGCCCCGTATACTTC. Its protein is CASTASGRPVYF. The whole variable domain, filled in from reference TRBV7-9 and TRBJ2-5, reads DTGVSQNPRHKITKRGQNVTFRCDPISEHNRLYWYRQTLGQGPEFLTYFQNEAQLEKSRLLSDRFSAERPKGSFSTLEIQRTEQGDSAMYLCASTASGRPVYFGPGTRLLVL.

The rearrangement links TRBV7-3 to TRBJ2-1; D unclear. The CDR3 has 15 amino acids. Per the germline V gene, CDR1 is SGHTA and CDR2 is FQGTGA. The ends were cut back, 7 bases at V and 2 bases at J, with 15 bases in the middle. The CDR3: CASTLPGPTYNEQFF. Written as DNA, the CDR3 is TGTGCCAGCACCCTACCGGGCCCAACCTACAATGAGCAGTTCTTC.

The rearrangement uses TRBV6-1 and TRBJ2-1; 11 nucleotides align to TRBD2. Germline CDR1 and CDR2: MNHNS and SASEGT. CDR3 size: 15 residues. V lost 7 bases and J lost 10; bases outside the gene matches: 12. The CDR3 sequence: CASTLTSGRVGEQFF. The CDR3 DNA follows: TGTGCCAGCACCCTTACTAGCGGGAGAGTAGGAGAGCAGTTCTTC.

The chain employs TRBV6-1 and TRBJ2-7; D might be TRBD1 or TRBD2, each matching 7 bases. Trimming removed 1 base from V and 4 bases from J, with 17 bases in between. Germline lookup yields CDR1 MNHNS and CDR2 SASEGT. The CDR3 runs to 16 residues. CDR3 protein: CASSEGYTGEGYEQYF. CDR3 DNA sequence: TGTGCCAGCAGTGAAGGCTACACAGGGGAGGGATACGAGCAGTACTTC.

The rearrangement joins TRBV5-8 to TRBJ1-5; 9 nucleotides line up with TRBD1. This CDR3 spans 17 amino acids. The V and J ends lost 3 bases and 5 bases, in that order; junction bases with no gene match: 12. Per the germline V gene, CDR1 is SGHTS and CDR2 is YDEGEE. CDR3 sequence: CASSSGTGQGFYQPQHF. CDR3 nucleotides: TGTGCCAGCAGCTCGGGGACGGGACAGGGTTTTTATCAGCCCCAGCATTTT.

J is TRBJ1-1 and V is TRBV9; TRBD1 might be the D (5 bases). Trimming removed 3 bases from V and 0 bases from J, with 24 bases in between. Germline loops: CDR1 SGDLS, CDR2 YYNGEE. This CDR3 has 19 residues. CDR3 in amino acids: CASSARQTRPGPMNTEAFF. DNA of the CDR3: TGTGCCAGCAGCGCACGACAAACGAGACCGGGACCCATGAACACTGAAGCTTTCTTT.

The V and J genes are TRBV5-1 and TRBJ1-1; 12 bases match TRBD1. The CDR3 runs 16 residues. Per germline, CDR1 SGHRS and CDR2 YFSETQ. V dropped 4 bases and J dropped 11; count of bases not matched to a gene: 15. The CDR3 sequence: CASSGTGGSTLTKAFF. As DNA, the CDR3 is TGCGCCAGCAGCGGGACAGGGGGCAGCACTCTCACCAAGGCTTTCTTT. The variable domain in full, completed from reference TRBV5-1 and TRBJ1-1, reads KAGVTQTPRYLIKTRGQQVTLSCSPISGHRSVSWYQQTPGQGLQFLFEYFSETQRNKGNFPGRFSGRQFSNSRSEMNVSTLELGDSALYLCASSGTGGSTLTKAFFGQGTRLTVV.

The J gene is TRBJ1-1, the V gene TRBV6-5; D is ambiguous. CDR1 and CDR2 from the germline V gene are MNHEY and SVGAGI. V lost 2 bases and J 4 bases, leaving 11 bases between the germline ends. The CDR3 length is 14 residues. The CDR3: CASSYRVSSTEAFF. CDR3 DNA sequence: TGTGCCAGCAGTTACAGGGTGTCGAGCACTGAAGCTTTCTTT.

The chain combines TRBV9 with TRBJ2-7; the match to TRBD2 covers 13 bases. With V trimmed by 3 bases and J by 1 base, 7 bases remained unmatched. The germline V gene encodes CDR1 SGDLS and CDR2 YYNGEE. The CDR3 has 17 residues. In DNA, the CDR3 is TGTGCCAGCAGCGAAGGACTAGCGGGAGTCGGGTCCTACGAGCAGTACTTC. This gives the protein CASSEGLAGVGSYEQYF.

With respect to this clone: Other DNA variants within this sample encode the same CDR3. V usage is TRBV7-3 and J usage is TRBJ2-1; TRBD2 matches at 10 bases. The CDR3 has 15 amino acids. Germline-derived CDR1 and CDR2 are SGHTA and FQGTGA. V trimming: 5 bases; J trimming: 7 bases; junction bases outside the gene matches: 8. The CDR3 DNA follows: TGTGCCAGCAGCCCCCGAGGTAGCGGGAGGAATGAGCAGTTCTTC. It codes for CASSPRGSGRNEQFF.

This CDR3 is CASSQREGLAGGEQFF. DNA of the CDR3: TGTGCCAGCAGCCAGAGGGAGGGACTAGCGGGAGGTGAGCAGTTCTTC. This chain uses TRBV21-1 with TRBJ2-1; the table names TRBD2, a call not compared with the DNA. TRBV21-1 is a known pseudogene. The CDR3 is 16 amino acids.

With respect to this clone: The sample has other DNA sequences that encode this CDR3 too. J is TRBJ1-1 and V is TRBV5-1, with D uncertain. The CDR3 has 15 residues. Germline loops: CDR1 SGHRS, CDR2 YFSETQ. V dropped 0 bases and J dropped 1 base, with 10 bases sitting between them. CDR3 amino acids: CASSLAGVRNTEAFF. CDR3 nucleotides: TGCGCCAGCAGCTTGGCCGGGGTGAGGAACACTGAAGCTTTCTTT.

This chain joins TRBV28 and TRBJ2-7; unclear D gene. V was clipped by 6 bases and J by 1 base, with 16 bases between them. Germline V lookup: CDR1 MDHEN, CDR2 SYDVKM. The CDR3 runs to 15 residues. CDR3 protein: CASSPGWDGSYEQYF. As DNA, the CDR3 is TGTGCCAGCAGCCCCGGGTGGGATGGGTCCTACGAGCAGTACTTC.

This chain joins TRBV14 and TRBJ2-7, with TRBD1 identical over 8 bases. V lost 4 bases and J lost 2; bases outside the gene matches: 7. This CDR3 has 15 residues. Germline V gene sequence: CDR1 SGHDN, CDR2 FVKESK. Here the CDR3 reads CASSPQGTGTYEQYF. For the CDR3, the DNA is TGTGCCAGCAGCCCACAGGGGACAGGTACCTACGAGCAGTACTTC.

V usage is TRBV19 and J usage is TRBJ2-5; D gene uncertain. V lost 8 bases and J lost 5, with 18 bases in between. The CDR3 totals 14 residues. Germline CDR1 and CDR2: LNHDA and SQIVND (reference sequence). The CDR3 DNA follows: TGTGCCAGTCAAGGCCTCGGGCGGTATGAGACCCAGTACTTC. Translating it yields CASQGLGRYETQYF.

The chain is built from TRBV6-1 and TRBJ1-3; TRBD1 might be the D (6 bases). Per the germline V gene, CDR1 is MNHNS and CDR2 is SASEGT. This CDR3 spans 17 amino acids. Trimming removed 2 bases at V and 0 bases at J, with 14 bases between. The CDR3 region has the DNA TGTGCCAGCAGTGAAAGGGGGGGCCCGTCCTCTGGAAACACCATATATTTT. Translated: CASSERGGPSSGNTIYF.

The V gene is TRBV27, the J gene TRBJ1-1, with 7 nucleotides matching TRBD1. Germline V lookup: CDR1 MNHEY, CDR2 SMNVEV (reference sequence). V shed 7 bases and J 5 bases; nucleotides not matched to a gene: 10. This CDR3 region has 14 residues. The CDR3, as DNA: TGTGCCAGCACGTTGAAGGGGGCAGGGACTGAAGCTTTCTTT. Residues: CASTLKGAGTEAFF.

This chain joins TRBV18 and TRBJ1-3; possible D gene TRBD1, 6 bases. The CDR3 contains 15 residues. The V and J ends lost 2 bases and 2 bases respectively, with 10 bases between them. CDR1 KGHSH and CDR2 LQKENI come from the germline V gene. CDR3 loop: CASSPVGGTGNTIYF. The CDR3 DNA follows: TGTGCCAGCTCACCAGTCGGGGGCACTGGAAACACCATATATTTT.

This clone was recorded once. The CDR3, as DNA: TGCGCCAGCAGCGTACAGGGTAGGGGAAACACCATATATTTT. It is translated as CASSVQGRGNTIYF. The chain links TRBV4-3 to TRBJ1-3; perhaps TRBD1 as D (6 bases). Per germline, CDR1 LGHNA and CDR2 YSLEER. V was pared by 5 bases and J by 4 bases, with 12 bases between. This CDR3 comprises 14 residues.

The CDR3 DNA reads as TGCGCCAGCAGCTTGGATATTTCCCGGGGCAACCCCTACGAGCAGTACTTC. It is translated as CASSLDISRGNPYEQYF. V gene TRBV5-1 combines with J gene TRBJ2-7, with D perhaps matching TRBD1 or TRBD2 (5 bases each). The germline V and J ends were trimmed by 0 bases and 2 bases, with 18 bases remaining between them. The CDR3 contains 17 residues. Germline V CDR1 and CDR2: SGHRS, YFSETQ.

This clone occurred once. The rearrangement uses TRBV30 and TRBJ2-6; the D call may be TRBD1 or TRBD2 (5 bases each). The length of the CDR3 is 15 residues. V was cut by 3 bases and J by 0 bases, with 9 bases left in between. Germline V CDR1 and CDR2: GTSNPN, SVGIG (reference sequence). CDR3 region: CAWRIGASGANVLTF. DNA for the CDR3: TGTGCCTGGAGAATCGGGGCCTCTGGGGCCAACGTCCTGACTTTC.

V gene TRBV28 combines with J gene TRBJ1-2; 7 bases fit TRBD1. The length of the CDR3 is 15 residues. J gave up 5 bases and V 3 bases, and 9 bases lay outside the gene matches. Germline CDR1 MDHEN, CDR2 SYDVKM. DNA of the CDR3: TGTGCCAGCAGTTTTCCGCTTGGGACAGAATATGGCTACACCTTC. Amino acid sequence: CASSFPLGTEYGYTF.

This clone was counted only a few times. The chain links TRBV4-1 to TRBJ1-1, with D unclear. Trimming left V 4 bases short and J 8 bases short, with 14 bases between. The germline CDR1 and CDR2 sequences are MGHRA and YSYEKL. The CDR3 totals 13 residues. The CDR3 protein is CASSLHHLTEAFF. CDR3 DNA: TGCGCCAGCAGCCTGCATCACTTGACAGAAGCTTTCTTT.

CDR3 residues: CASSHSRPGTNYEQYF. CDR3 nucleotide sequence: TGCGCCAGCAGTCATTCACGCCCCGGGACAAACTACGAGCAGTACTTC. This chain joins TRBV23-1 and TRBJ2-7, with TRBD1 as a possible D gene (6 bases). TRBV23-1 is an open reading frame, and its role is uncertain. Trimming left V 3 bases short and J 3 bases short, with 18 bases between. The CDR3 runs to 16 residues.

The chain recombines TRBV15 with TRBJ1-1; D not resolved. In germline, CDR1 is LNHNV, CDR2 YYDKDF (reference sequence). V lost 5 bases, J lost 11 bases, and 21 bases lay in between. The length of the CDR3 is 14 residues. DNA of the CDR3: TGTGCCACCAGCCCCCGAGTGGGCGTTACGGGGGCTTTCTTT. Translating it yields CATSPRVGVTGAFF.

The chain recombines TRBV9 with TRBJ2-3; D unclear. V lost 1 base, J lost 8 bases, and 14 bases lay in between. Germline-derived CDR1 and CDR2 are SGDLS and YYNGEE. The CDR3 length is 14 residues. CDR3: CASSVISSNPTQYF. The CDR3 DNA follows: TGTGCCAGCAGCGTAATCAGTTCTAACCCTACGCAGTATTTT.